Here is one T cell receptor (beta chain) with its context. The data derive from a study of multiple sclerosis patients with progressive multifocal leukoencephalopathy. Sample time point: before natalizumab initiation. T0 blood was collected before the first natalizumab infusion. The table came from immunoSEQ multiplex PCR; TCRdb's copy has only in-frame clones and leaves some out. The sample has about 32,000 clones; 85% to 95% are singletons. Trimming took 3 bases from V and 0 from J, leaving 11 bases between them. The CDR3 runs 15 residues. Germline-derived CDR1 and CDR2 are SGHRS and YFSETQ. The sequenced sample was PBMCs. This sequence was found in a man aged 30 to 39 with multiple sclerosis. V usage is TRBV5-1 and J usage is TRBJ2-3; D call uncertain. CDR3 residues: CASSSTSTSTDTQYF. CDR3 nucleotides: TGCGCCAGCAGCTCGACATCTACGAGCACAGATACGCAGTATTTT.